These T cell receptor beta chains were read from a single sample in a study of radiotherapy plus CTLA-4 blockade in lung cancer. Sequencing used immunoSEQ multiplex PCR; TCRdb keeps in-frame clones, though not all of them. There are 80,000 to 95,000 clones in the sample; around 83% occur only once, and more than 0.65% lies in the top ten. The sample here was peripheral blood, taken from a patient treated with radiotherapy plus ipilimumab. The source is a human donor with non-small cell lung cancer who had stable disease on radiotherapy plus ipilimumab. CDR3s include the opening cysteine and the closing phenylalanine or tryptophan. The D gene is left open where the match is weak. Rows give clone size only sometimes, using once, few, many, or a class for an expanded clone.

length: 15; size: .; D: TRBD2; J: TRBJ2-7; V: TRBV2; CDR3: CASSEEAGGTYEQYF; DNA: TGTGCCAGCAGTGAAGAAGCGGGGGGCACCTACGAGCAGTACTTC
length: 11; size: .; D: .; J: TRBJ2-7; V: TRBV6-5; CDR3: CASSYRYEQYF; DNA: TGTGCCAGCAGTTATAGGTACGAGCAGTACTTC
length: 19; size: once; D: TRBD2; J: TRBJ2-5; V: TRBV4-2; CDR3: CASSQSMGRLAGDAETQYF; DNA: TGTGCCAGCAGCCAATCCATGGGACGACTAGCGGGAGACGCGGAGACCCAGTACTTC
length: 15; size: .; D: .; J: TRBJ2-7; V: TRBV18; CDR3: CASSPPGQRGYEQYF; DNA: TGTGCCAGCTCACCACCGGGACAGCGGGGGTACGAGCAGTACTTC
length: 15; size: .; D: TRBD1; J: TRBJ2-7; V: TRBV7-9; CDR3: CASSLEGTGAYEQYF; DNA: TGTGCCAGCAGCTTAGAAGGGACAGGGGCCTACGAGCAGTACTTC
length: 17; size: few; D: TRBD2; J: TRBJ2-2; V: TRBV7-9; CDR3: CASSPRTGLVVPGELFF; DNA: TGTGCCAGCAGCCCCCGGACGGGACTAGTTGTTCCCGGGGAGCTGTTTTTT
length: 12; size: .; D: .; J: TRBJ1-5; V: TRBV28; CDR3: CASGQGNQPQHF; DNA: TGTGCCAGCGGACAAGGAAATCAGCCCCAGCATTTT
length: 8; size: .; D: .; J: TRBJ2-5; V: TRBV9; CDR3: CASKDQYF; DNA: TGTGCCAGCAAGGACCAGTACTTC
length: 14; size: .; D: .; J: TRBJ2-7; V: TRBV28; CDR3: CASRKTGGGVEQYF; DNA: TGTGCCAGCAGAAAGACAGGAGGGGGGGTGGAGCAGTACTTC
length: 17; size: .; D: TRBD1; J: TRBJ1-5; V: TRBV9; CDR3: CASSDGTGINGNQPQHF; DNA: TGTGCCAGCAGCGACGGGACAGGGATTAACGGCAATCAGCCCCAGCATTTT
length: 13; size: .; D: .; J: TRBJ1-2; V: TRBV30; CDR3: CAWSVGRADGYTF; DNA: TGTGCCTGGAGTGTAGGACGAGCAGATGGCTACACCTTC
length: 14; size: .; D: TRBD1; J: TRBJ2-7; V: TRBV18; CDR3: CASSPRTGSYEQYF; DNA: TGTGCCAGCTCCCCAAGGACAGGGAGTTACGAGCAGTACTTC
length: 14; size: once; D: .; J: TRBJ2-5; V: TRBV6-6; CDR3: CASSDDRIQETQYF; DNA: TGTGCCAGCAGTGACGACAGGATCCAAGAGACCCAGTACTTC
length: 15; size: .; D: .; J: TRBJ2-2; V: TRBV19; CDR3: CASTNGGQNTGELFF; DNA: TGTGCCAGTACAAACGGGGGGCAGAACACCGGGGAGCTGTTTTTT
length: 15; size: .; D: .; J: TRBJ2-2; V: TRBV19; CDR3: CASHSGVMNTGELFF; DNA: TGTGCCAGTCACTCAGGGGTGATGAACACCGGGGAGCTGTTTTTT
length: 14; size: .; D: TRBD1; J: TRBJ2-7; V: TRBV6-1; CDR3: CASSPRTGGYEQYF; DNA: TGTGCCAGCAGTCCACGGACAGGGGGGTACGAGCAGTACTTC
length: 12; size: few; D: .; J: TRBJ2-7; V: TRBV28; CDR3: CASSFAAPEQYF; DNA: TGTGCCAGCAGTTTCGCGGCTCCTGAGCAGTACTTC
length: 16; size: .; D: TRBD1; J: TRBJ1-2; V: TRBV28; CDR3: CASSLAGGAGPYGYTF; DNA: TGTGCCAGCAGTTTAGCAGGGGGCGCAGGGCCTTATGGCTACACCTTC
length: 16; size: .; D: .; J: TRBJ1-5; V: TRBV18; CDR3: CASSPPTGARNQPQHF; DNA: TGTGCCAGCTCACCACCGACGGGGGCTAGGAATCAGCCCCAGCATTTT
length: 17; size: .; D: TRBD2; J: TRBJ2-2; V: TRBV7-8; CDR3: CASSRRGGGLNTGELFF; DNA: TGTGCCAGCAGCCGTCGTGGCGGGGGGCTGAACACCGGGGAGCTGTTTTTT
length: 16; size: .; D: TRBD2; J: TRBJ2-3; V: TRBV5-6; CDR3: CASSLRSGSAADTQYF; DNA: TGTGCCAGCAGCTTGAGGAGCGGGAGCGCTGCAGATACGCAGTATTTT
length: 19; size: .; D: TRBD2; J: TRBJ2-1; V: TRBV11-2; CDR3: CASSPSSSGLAGVYNEQFF; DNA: TGTGCCAGCAGCCCCTCATCTTCGGGACTAGCGGGAGTGTACAATGAGCAGTTCTTC
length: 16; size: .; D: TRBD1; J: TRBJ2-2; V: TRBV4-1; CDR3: CASSQEPGDSTGELFF; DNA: TGCGCCAGCAGCCAAGAGCCCGGGGACAGCACCGGGGAGCTGTTTTTT
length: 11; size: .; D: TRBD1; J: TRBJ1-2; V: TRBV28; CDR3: CASRTGYGYTF; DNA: TGTGCCAGTCGGACAGGTTATGGCTACACCTTC
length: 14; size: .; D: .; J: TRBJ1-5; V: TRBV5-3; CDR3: CARSLVPLNQPQHF; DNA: TGTGCCAGAAGCTTGGTGCCCCTAAATCAGCCCCAGCATTTT
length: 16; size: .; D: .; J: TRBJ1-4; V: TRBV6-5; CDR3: CASSYRTPTTNEKLFF; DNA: TGTGCCAGCAGTTACCGGACCCCTACAACTAATGAAAAACTGTTTTTT